This T cell receptor beta chain was observed in a study of metastatic and nonmetastatic thyroid tumors (TCRdb year 2020). Background for the entire study: Repertoires were compared across peripheral blood and tumor or nodule tissue samples from malignant and benign thyroid patients.

In this sample, this clone turned up once. Its specific antigen is unknown. The CDR3 does not close with the conserved phenylalanine or tryptophan, likely indicating a read error. CDR1 and CDR2, looked up from the germline V gene (reference sequence), are DFQATT and SNEGSKA. Inclusive of both ends, the CDR3 amounts to 13 amino acids. The DNA shown is the 39-base CDR3, in frame from base 1. V is shortened by 6 bases, J by 5 bases, and the region joining them spans 16 bases. No patient had received any treatment before thyroid surgery. Using T-cell receptor beta sequencing, the researchers looked back retrospectively at clinical samples from patients, gathered between about 2012 and 2019. To prepare the library, PCR was applied. Data came from an Illumina HiSeq 4000. High-throughput sequencing was used to profile the TCR beta-chain CDR3 region of every patient. Turning to the authors' computational methods: CDR3 differences across clinicopathological groups were used to build a classifier for discriminating distant-metastatic papillary thyroid cancer patients. Repertoire diversity was assessed with the Shannon index, and tumor-blood repertoire similarity with the Morisita-Horn index. The raw public data were reprocessed by TCRdb itself: fastp quality trimming at Q25, MiXCR clonotype calling, in-frame beta chains only. TCRdb's processing, not the authors', yielded these V and J calls. In all, the sample holds some 40,000 clones, and about 19% of those were seen once. Approximately 15% of the sample comes from the top ten.

Beyond this particular receptor, the publication reports: In both blood and tumor samples, malignant tumors were reported to have significantly higher TCR beta diversity than benign nodules.

The sample was tumor tissue. The TCR originated in a female donor with papillary thyroid cancer or a benign thyroid nodule (not recorded which). Some clones in this sample may be carry-over from other donors' samples. The rearrangement joined TRBV20-1 to TRBJ1-1, and perhaps TRBD1 as D gene, on 6 matching bases. The CDR3 in this case is CSATGQGLTEAFC. The nucleotide sequence is given as TGCAGTGCAACCGGCCAGGGGTTGACTGAAGCTTTCTGT.